This TCR beta chain was obtained from a study of shared T cell receptors in the human thymus. Sequencing was performed with immunoSEQ multiplex PCR; in TCRdb, only in-frame clones are kept and a portion is missing. The repertoire consists of around 730,000 clones, with 80% to 90% occurring once and the leading ten covering 0.0095% to 0.011%. Germline CDR1 reads MDHEN; CDR2 reads SYDVKM. The CDR3 totals 14 residues. Trimming removed 4 bases at V and 0 bases at J, with 7 bases between. The sample was also reused in another study, on human thymus T cells. That work contributes: Thymic tissue was derived from resections collected during corrective heart surgery.

Sample: thymocytes. The receptor comes from a girl under two years old with a congenital heart defect. V and J are TRBV28 and TRBJ2-1; tentative D call: TRBD1 (5 bases). The CDR3 reads CASSWGRSYNEQFF. Here the CDR3 DNA reads TGTGCCAGCAGTTGGGGCCGCTCCTACAATGAGCAGTTCTTC.